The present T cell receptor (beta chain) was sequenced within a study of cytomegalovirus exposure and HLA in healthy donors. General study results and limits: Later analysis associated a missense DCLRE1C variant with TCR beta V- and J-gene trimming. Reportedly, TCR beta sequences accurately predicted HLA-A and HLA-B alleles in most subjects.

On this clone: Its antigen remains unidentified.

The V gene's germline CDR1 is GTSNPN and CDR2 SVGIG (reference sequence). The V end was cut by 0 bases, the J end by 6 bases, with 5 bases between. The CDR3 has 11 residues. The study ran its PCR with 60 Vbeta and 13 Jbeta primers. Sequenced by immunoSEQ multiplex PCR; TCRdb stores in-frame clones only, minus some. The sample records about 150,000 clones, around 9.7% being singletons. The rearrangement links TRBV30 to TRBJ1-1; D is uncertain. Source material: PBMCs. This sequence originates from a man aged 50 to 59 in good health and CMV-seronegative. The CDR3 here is CAWSVLAEAFF. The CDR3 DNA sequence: TGTGCCTGGAGTGTACTTGCTGAAGCTTTCTTT.